This T cell receptor (beta chain) was recovered during a study of blood T cell repertoires in COVID-19. Study details: The analysed material was cDNA or gDNA that came from T cells, B-cell-depleted T cells, or PBMCs.

The CDR3 covers 17 residues. Germline values: CDR1 SGDLS, CDR2 YYNGEE. V shed 4 bases and J 1 base; nucleotides not matched to a gene: 11. As handled by the study authors: From reference gene primer amplification, estimates of nucleated cell counts were derived. Libraries were prepared by immunoSEQ multiplex PCR; TCRdb keeps only in-frame clonotypes and omits some of them. V and J calls and clone size are copied from that table; D and trimming were computed from the DNA. The table lists about 280,000 clones, about 83% of them singletons. J is TRBJ2-1 and V is TRBV9; 7 positions match TRBD2. Sequenced material: peripheral blood. This TCR derives from a woman aged 45-65 years who had recovered from COVID-19. This CDR3 is CASSTTTSSGSYNEQFF. Here the CDR3 DNA reads TGTGCCAGCAGCACCACGACATCTAGCGGATCCTACAATGAGCAGTTCTTC.